A single T cell receptor (beta chain) is shown here with its context. The antigen is unknown. This entry comes from a study of immune evolution from preneoplasia to lung adenocarcinoma. General study points: Top clone frequencies peaked in normal lung, apparently declining through invasive adenocarcinoma. Normal lung had highest clonality; later lesions appeared denser, more diverse.

CDR1 and CDR2 (germline): SGHVS, FNYEAQ. The CDR3 covers 15 residues. The germline V and J ends were trimmed by 5 bases and 0 bases, with 13 bases remaining between them. The table came from immunoSEQ multiplex PCR; TCRdb's copy has only in-frame clones and leaves some out. The repertoire holds about 7,900 clones, with roughly 73% as singletons. H&E slides confirmed each diagnosis, reviewed by two pathologists independently. The sequence was obtained from a person aged 65-85 years with lung adenocarcinoma. The sample taken for sequencing was FFPE adjacent normal lung tissue. The rearrangement links TRBV7-6 to TRBJ1-1; TRBD1 might be the D (5 bases). The CDR3 DNA is TGTGCCAGCAGCCCTCTTGGGGGTATGAACACTGAAGCTTTCTTT. As protein: CASSPLGGMNTEAFF.